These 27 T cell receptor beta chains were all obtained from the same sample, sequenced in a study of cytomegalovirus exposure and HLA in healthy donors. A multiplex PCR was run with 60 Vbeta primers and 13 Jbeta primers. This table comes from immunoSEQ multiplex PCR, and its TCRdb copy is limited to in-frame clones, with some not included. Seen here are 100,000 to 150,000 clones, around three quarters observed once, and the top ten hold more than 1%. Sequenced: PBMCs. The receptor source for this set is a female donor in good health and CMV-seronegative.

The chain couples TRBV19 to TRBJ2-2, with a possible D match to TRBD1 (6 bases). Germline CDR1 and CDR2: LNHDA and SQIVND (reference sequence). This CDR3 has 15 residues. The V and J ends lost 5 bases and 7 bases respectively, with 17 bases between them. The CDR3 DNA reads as TGTGCCAGTAGTTTATCTACAGGGCTTGGCGGGGAGCTGTTTTTT. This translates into CASSLSTGLGGELFF.

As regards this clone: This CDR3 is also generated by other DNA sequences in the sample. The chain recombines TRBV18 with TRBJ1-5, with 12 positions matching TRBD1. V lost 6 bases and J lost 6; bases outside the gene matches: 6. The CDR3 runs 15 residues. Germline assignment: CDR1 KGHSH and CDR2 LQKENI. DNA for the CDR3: TGTGCCAGCTCTCCCGGGACAGGGGGCAGTCAGCCCCAGCATTTT. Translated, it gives CASSPGTGGSQPQHF.

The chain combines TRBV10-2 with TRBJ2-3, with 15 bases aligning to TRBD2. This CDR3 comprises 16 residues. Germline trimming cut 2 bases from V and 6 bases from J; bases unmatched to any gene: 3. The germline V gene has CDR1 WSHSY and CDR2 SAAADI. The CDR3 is CASSEGLAGGLDTQYF. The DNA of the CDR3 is TGCGCCAGCAGTGAGGGACTAGCGGGGGGGCTGGATACGCAGTATTTT.

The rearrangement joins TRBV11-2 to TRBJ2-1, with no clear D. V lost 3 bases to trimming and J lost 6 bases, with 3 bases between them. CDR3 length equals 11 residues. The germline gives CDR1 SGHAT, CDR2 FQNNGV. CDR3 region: CASSFVNEQFF. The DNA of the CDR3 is TGTGCCAGCAGCTTCGTCAATGAGCAGTTCTTC.

The CDR3 DNA reads TGCGCCAGCAGCTTGGGTGCGGGGGGTTACGAGCAGTACTTC. Protein sequence: CASSLGAGGYEQYF. The chain carries TRBV5-1 and TRBJ2-7; 8 positions agree with TRBD2. V shed 0 bases and J 4 bases; nucleotides not matched to a gene: 3. CDR1 and CDR2 (germline): SGHRS, YFSETQ. The CDR3 totals 14 residues.

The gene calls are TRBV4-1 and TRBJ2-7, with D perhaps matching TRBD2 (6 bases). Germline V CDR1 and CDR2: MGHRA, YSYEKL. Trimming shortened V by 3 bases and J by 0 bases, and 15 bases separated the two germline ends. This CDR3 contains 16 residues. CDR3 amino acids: CASSQSQRTTSYEQYF. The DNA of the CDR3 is TGCGCCAGCAGCCAGTCGCAAAGGACTACCTCCTACGAGCAGTACTTC.

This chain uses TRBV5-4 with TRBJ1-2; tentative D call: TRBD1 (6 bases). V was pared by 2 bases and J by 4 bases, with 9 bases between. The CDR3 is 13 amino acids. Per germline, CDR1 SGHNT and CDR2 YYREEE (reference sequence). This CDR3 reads CASSLGQSYGYTF. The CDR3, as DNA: TGTGCCAGCAGCTTAGGACAGAGCTATGGCTACACCTTC.

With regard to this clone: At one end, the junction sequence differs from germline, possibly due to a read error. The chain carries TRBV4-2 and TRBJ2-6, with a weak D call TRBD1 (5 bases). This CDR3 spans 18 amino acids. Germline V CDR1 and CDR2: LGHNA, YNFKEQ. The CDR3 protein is CASSQDRQGTSGANGLTF. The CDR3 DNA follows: TGTGCCAGCAGCCAAGATCGGCAGGGAACATCTGGGGCCAACGGCCTGACTTTC.

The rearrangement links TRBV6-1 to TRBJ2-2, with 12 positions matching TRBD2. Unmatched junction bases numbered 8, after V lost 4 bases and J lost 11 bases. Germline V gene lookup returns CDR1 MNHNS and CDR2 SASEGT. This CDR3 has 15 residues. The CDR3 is CASSGSRLAGVELFF. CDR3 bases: TGTGCCAGCAGTGGCTCTAGACTAGCGGGGGTCGAGCTGTTTTTT.

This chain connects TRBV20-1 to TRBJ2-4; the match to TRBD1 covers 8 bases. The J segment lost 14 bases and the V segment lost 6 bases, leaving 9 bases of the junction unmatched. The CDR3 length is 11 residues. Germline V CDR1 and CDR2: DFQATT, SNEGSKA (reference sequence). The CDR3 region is CSAKGQGEEYF. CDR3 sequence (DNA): TGCAGTGCCAAAGGACAGGGCGAGGAGTACTTC.

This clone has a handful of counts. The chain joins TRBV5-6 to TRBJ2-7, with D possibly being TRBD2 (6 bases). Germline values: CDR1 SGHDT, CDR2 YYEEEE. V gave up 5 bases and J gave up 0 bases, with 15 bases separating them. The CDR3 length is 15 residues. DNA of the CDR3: TGTGCCAGCAGTTTTATAGCGGCCAGCTCCTACGAGCAGTACTTC. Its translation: CASSFIAASSYEQYF.

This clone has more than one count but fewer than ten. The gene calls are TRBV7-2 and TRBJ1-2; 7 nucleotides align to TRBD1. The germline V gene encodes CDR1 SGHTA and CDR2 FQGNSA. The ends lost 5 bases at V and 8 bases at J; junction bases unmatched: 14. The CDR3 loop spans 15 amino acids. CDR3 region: CASSGQGTASVGYTF. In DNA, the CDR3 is TGTGCCAGCAGCGGCCAGGGGACAGCTTCTGTGGGCTACACCTTC.

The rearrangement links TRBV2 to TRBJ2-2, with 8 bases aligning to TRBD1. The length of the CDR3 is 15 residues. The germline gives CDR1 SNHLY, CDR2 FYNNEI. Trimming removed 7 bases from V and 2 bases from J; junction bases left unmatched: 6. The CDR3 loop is CASKQTGVNTGELFF. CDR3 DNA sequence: TGTGCCAGCAAACAGACAGGGGTCAACACCGGGGAGCTGTTTTTT. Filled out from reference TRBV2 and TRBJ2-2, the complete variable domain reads EPEVTQTPSHQVTQMGQEVILRCVPISNHLYFYWYRQILGQKVEFLVSFYNNEISEKSEIFDDQFSVERPDGSNFTLKIRSTKLEDSAMYFCASKQTGVNTGELFFGEGSRLTVL.

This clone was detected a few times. CDR3 region: CASSQATGGSNYGYTF. The CDR3 region has the DNA TGTGCCAGCAGCCAAGCAACAGGGGGCTCTAACTATGGCTACACCTTC. The genes are TRBV4-2 and TRBJ1-2, with 9 bases lining up with TRBD1. This CDR3 region has 16 residues. CDR1 is LGHNA, CDR2 YNFKEQ, per germline. J gave up 0 bases and V 1 base, and 3 bases lay outside the gene matches.

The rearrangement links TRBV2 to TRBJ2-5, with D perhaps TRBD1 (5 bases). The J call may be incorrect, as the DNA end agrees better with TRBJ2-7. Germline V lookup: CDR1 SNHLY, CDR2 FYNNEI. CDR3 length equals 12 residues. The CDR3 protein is CASRADSYEQYF. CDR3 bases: TGTGCCAGCAGGGCCGACAGCTACGAGCAGTACTTC.

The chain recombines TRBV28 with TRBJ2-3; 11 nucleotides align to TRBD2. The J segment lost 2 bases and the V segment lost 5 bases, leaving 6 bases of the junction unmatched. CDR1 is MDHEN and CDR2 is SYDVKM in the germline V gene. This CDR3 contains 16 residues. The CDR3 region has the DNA TGTGCCAGCAGTGCTAGCGGGGGGCCTCCCACAGATACGCAGTATTTT. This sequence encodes CASSASGGPPTDTQYF.

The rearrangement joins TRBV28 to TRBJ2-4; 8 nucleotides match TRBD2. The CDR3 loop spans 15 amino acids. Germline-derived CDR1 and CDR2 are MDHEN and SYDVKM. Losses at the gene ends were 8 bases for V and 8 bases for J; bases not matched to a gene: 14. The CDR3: CASLPHSGGEDIQYF. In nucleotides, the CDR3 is TGTGCCAGCCTGCCCCATTCGGGGGGGGAGGACATTCAGTACTTC.

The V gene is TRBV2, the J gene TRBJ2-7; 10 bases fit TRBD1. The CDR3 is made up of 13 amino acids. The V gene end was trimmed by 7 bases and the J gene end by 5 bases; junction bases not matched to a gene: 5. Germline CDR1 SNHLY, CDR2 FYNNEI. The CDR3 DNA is TGTGCCAGCAAGGACAGGGGGAAGAACGAGCAGTACTTC. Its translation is CASKDRGKNEQYF.

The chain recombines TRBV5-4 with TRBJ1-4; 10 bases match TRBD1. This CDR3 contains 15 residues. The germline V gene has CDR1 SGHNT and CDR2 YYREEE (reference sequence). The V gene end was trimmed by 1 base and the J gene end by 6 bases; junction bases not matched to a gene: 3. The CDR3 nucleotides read TGTGCCAGCAGCTTGCGGGGACAGGGGTATGAAAAACTGTTTTTT. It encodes CASSLRGQGYEKLFF.

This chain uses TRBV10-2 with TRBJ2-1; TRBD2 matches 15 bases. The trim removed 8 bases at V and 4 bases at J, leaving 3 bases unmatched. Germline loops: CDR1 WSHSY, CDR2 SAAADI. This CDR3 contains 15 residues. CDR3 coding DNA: TGCGCCAGCGAGGGACTAGCGGGGGGTTACAATGAGCAGTTCTTC. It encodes CASEGLAGGYNEQFF.

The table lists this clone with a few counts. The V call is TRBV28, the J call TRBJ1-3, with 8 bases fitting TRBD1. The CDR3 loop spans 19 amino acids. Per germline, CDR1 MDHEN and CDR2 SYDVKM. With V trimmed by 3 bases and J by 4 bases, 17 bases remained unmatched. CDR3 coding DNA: TGTGCCAGCAGTTTTGGGTTCGTGAGGCCAGGGGGCGTCGGAAACACCATATATTTT. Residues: CASSFGFVRPGGVGNTIYF.

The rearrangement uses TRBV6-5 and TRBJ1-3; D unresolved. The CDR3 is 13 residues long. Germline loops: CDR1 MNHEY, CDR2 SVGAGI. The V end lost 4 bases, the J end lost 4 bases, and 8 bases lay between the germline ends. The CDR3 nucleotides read TGTGCCAGCAGTTCGGTTTCCGGAAACACCATATATTTT. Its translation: CASSSVSGNTIYF.

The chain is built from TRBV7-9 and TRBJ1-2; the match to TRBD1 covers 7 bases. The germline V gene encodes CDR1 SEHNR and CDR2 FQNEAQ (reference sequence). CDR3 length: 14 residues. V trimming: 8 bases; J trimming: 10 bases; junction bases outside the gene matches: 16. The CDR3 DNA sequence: TGTGCCAGCTGTAAGGGGGCCTTAGCCTGTATCTACACCTTC. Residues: CASCKGALACIYTF.

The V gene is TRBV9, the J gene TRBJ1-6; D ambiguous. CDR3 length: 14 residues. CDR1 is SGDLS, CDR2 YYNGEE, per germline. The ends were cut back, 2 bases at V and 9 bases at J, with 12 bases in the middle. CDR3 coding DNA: TGTGCCAGCAGCGTCGAATCCGGAGGTTCACCCCTCCACTTT. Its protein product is CASSVESGGSPLHF.

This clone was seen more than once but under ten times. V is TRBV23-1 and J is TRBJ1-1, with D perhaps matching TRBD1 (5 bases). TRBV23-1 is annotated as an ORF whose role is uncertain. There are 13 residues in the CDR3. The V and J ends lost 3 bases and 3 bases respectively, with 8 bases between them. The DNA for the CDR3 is TGCGCCAGCAGTCAGGGCAGGGACACTGAAGCTTTCTTT. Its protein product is CASSQGRDTEAFF.

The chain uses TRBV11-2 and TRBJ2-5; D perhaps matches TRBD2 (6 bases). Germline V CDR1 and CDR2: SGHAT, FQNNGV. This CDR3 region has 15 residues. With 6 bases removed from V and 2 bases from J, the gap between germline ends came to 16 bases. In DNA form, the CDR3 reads TGTGCCAGCAGTTTGGGCGGGACGCCACAAGAGACCCAGTACTTC. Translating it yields CASSLGGTPQETQYF.

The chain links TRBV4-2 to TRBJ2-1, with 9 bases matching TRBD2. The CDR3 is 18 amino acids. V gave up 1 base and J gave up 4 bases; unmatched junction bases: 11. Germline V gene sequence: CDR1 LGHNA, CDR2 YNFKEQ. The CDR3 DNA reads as TGTGCCAGCAGCCAAGCCTCCGGGGGCGGGGGGGATTACAATGAGCAGTTCTTC. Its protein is CASSQASGGGGDYNEQFF.